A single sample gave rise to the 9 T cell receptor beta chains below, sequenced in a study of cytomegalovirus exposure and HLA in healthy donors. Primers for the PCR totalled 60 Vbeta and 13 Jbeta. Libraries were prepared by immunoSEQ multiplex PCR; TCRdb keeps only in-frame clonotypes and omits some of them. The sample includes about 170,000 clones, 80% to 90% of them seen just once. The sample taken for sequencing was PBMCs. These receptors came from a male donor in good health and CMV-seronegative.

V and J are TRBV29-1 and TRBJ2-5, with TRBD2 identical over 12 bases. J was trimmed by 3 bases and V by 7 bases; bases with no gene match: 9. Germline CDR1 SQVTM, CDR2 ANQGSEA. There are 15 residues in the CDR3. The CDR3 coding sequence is TGCAGCGGGCTAGCGGGGGGGGCCACCAAAGAGACCCAGTACTTC. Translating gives CSGLAGGATKETQYF. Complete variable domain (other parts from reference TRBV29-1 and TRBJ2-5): SAVISQKPSRDICQRGTSLTIQCQVDSQVTMMFWYRQQPGQSLTLIATANQGSEATYESGFVIDKFPISRPNLTFSTLTVSNMSPEDSSIYLCSGLAGGATKETQYFGPGTRLLVL.

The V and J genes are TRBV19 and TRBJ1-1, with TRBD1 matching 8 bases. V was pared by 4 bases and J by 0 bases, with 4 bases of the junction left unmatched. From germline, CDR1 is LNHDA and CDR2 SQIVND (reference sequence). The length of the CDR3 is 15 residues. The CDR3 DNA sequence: TGTGCCAGTAGTACAGGGGGACAGGTGAACACTGAAGCTTTCTTT. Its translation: CASSTGGQVNTEAFF.

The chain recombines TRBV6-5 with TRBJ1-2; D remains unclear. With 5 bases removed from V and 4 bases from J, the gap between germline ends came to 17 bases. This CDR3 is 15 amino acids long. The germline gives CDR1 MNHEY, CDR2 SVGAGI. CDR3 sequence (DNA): TGTGCCAGCAGTCCCCCTCCCCCCCGAGTCTATGGCTACACCTTC. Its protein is CASSPPPPRVYGYTF.

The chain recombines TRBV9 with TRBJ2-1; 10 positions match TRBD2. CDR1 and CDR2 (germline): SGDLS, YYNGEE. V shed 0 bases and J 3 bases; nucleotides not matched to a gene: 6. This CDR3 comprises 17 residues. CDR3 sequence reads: CASSVEGLADLYNEQFF. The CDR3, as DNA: TGTGCCAGCAGCGTAGAAGGACTAGCGGATCTCTACAATGAGCAGTTCTTC.

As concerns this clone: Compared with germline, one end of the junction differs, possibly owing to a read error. Written as DNA, the CDR3 is TGCAGCGCCGAAGGGAGGGGGGCACGTGAATCTTTCTTT. Protein: CSAEGRGARESFF. This rearrangement joins TRBV29-1 to TRBJ1-1; possible D gene TRBD1, 6 bases. The CDR3 totals 13 residues. The germline CDR1 and CDR2 sequences are SQVTM and ANQGSEA. Full variable domain (rest looked up from reference TRBV29-1 and TRBJ1-1): SAVISQKPSRDICQRGTSLTIQCQVDSQVTMMFWYRQQPGQSLTLIATANQGSEATYESGFVIDKFPISRPNLTFSTLTVSNMSPEDSSIYLCSAEGRGARESFFGQGTRLTVV.

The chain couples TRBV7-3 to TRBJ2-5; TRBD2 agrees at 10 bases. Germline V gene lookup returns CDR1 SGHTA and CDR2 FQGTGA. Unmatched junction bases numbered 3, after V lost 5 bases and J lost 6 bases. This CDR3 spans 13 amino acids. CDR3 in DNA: TGTGCCAGCAGCGGTAGCGGGGGGAAGACCCAGTACTTC. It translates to CASSGSGGKTQYF.

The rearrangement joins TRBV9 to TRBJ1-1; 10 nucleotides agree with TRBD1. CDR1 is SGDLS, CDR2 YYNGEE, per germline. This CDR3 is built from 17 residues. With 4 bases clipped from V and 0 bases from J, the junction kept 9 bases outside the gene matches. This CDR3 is CASSPRQGAQMNTEAFF. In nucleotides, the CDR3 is TGTGCCAGCAGCCCAAGACAGGGGGCGCAGATGAACACTGAAGCTTTCTTT.

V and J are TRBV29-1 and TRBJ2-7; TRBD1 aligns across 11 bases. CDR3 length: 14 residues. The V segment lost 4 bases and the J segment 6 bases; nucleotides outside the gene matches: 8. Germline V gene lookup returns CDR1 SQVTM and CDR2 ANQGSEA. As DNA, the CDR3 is TGCAGCGTTGCTGTTGGGACAGGGGGTATCGAGCAGTACTTC. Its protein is CSVAVGTGGIEQYF.

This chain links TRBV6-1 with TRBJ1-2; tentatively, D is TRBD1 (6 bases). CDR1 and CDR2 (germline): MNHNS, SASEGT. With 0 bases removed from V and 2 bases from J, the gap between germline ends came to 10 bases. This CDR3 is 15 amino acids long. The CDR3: CASSEAQGMNYGYTF. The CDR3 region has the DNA TGTGCCAGCAGTGAAGCTCAGGGGATGAACTATGGCTACACCTTC.